Detailed here is one TCR beta chain. The assay was immunoSEQ multiplex PCR, and TCRdb's table has in-frame clones only and misses some. The data show some 150,000 clones, under 85% seen once. The sample originates from a study of blood T cell repertoires in COVID-19. Trimming cost V 4 bases and J 4 bases, with 17 bases left between them. This CDR3 has 15 amino acids. Germline-derived CDR1 and CDR2 are SGHKS and YYEKEE (reference sequence). This chain connects TRBV5-5 to TRBJ2-5; TRBD1 might be the D (6 bases). This receptor was identified in a human donor in a cohort sampled during active COVID-19. The specimen sequenced was peripheral blood. The CDR3 loop is CASSPTEGVAETQYF. CDR3 DNA: TGTGCCAGCAGCCCAACTGAGGGGGTTGCAGAGACCCAGTACTTC.